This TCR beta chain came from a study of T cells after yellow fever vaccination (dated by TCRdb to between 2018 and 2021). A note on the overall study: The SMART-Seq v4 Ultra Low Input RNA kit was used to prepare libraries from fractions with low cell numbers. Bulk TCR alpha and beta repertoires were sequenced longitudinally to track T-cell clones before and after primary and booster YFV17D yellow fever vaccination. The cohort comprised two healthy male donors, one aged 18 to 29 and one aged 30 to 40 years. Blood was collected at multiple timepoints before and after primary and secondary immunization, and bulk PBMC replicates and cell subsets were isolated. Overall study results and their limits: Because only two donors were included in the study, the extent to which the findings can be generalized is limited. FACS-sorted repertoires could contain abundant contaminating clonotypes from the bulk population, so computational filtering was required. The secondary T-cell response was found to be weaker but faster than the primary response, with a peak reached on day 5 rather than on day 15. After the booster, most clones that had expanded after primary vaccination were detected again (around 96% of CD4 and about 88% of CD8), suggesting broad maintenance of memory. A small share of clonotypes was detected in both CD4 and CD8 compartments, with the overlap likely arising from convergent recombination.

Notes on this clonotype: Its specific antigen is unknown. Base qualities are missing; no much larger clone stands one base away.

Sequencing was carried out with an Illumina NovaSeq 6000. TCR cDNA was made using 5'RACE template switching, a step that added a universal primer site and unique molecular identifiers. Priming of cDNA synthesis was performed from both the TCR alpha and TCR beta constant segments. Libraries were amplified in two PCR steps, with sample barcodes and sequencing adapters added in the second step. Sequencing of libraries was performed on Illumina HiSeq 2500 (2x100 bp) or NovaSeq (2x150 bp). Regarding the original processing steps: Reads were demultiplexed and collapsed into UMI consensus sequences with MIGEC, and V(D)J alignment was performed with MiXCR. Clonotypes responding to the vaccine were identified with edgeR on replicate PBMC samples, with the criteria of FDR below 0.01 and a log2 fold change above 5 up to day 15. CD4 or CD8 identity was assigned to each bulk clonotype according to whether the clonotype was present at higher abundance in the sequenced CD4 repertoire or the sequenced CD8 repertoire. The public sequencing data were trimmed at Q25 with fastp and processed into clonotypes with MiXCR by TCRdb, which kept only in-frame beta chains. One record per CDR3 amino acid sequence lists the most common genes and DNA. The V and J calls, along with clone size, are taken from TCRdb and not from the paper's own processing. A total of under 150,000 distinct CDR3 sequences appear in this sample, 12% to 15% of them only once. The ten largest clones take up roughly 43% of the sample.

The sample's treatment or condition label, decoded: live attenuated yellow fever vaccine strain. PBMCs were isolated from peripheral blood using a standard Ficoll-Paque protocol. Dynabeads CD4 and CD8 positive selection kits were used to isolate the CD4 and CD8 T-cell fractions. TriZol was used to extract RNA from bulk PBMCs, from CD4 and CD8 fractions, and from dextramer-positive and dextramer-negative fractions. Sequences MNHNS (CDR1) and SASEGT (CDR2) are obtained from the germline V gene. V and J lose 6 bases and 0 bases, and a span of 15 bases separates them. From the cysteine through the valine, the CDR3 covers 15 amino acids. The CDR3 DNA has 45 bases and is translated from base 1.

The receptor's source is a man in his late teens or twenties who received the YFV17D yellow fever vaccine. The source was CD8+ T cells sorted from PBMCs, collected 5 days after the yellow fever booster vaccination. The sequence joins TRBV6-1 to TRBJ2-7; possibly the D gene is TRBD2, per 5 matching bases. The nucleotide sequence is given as TGTGCCAGCAGCCTACTAGATACCTCCTCCTACGAGCAGTACGTC. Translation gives CASSLLDTSSYEQYV.